The rows below give T cell receptor beta chains drawn from one sample of a study of T cell responses to AZD1222 COVID-19 vaccine. The repertoire was sequenced with immunoSEQ multiplex PCR; TCRdb's copy has only in-frame clones and lacks some. The repertoire holds under 150,000 clones, with less than 95% as singletons. The sequences come from peripheral blood, collected on day 0 of AZD1222 vaccination. These receptors came from an adult in good health. The CDR3 runs from the conserved cysteine through the conserved F or W. Each record gives: V gene, D gene, J gene, clone size, CDR3 DNA, CDR3 protein. The D gene is left open where the match is weak. For some rows the clone size is stated as once, few or many, or as a class when expanded; others skip it.

TRBV30	TRBD1	TRBJ2-7	once	TGTGCCTGGAGTCCCACCGACAGGGGTGACGAGCAGTACTTC	CAWSPTDRGDEQYF
TRBV30	TRBD1	TRBJ1-5	-	TGTGCCTGGAGTGTATCGGGACAGTACAATCAGCCCCAGCATTTT	CAWSVSGQYNQPQHF
TRBV7-9	-	TRBJ2-7	-	TGTGCCAGCAGCTTTTCACAGGGACTTCTATACGAGCAGTACTTC	CASSFSQGLLYEQYF
TRBV18	-	TRBJ2-3	-	TGTGCCAGCTCACCAAAACCCGATACGCAGTATTTT	CASSPKPDTQYF
TRBV27	TRBD2	TRBJ2-3	-	TGTGCCAGCAGTAGAGTAGGGACTAGCGGGACAAGGAGCACAGATACGCAGTATTTT	CASSRVGTSGTRSTDTQYF
TRBV6-5	-	TRBJ2-1	-	TGTGCCAGCAGAACAGAGTCGTCCTACAATGAGCAGTTCTTC	CASRTESSYNEQFF
TRBV5-6	-	TRBJ2-3	-	TGTGCCAGCAGCCGAAGGGTTACCGGGGCAGATACGCAGTATTTT	CASSRRVTGADTQYF
TRBV20-1	TRBD1	TRBJ1-1	-	TGCAGTGCTAGGGTGGACAGGGAAGCTTTCTTT	CSARVDREAFF
TRBV19	-	TRBJ1-2	-	TGTGCCAGTAGTATGGTCAGGTCTTATGGCTACACCTTC	CASSMVRSYGYTF
TRBV27	TRBD2	TRBJ2-3	-	TGTGCCAGTACCGCGACTAGCGGGGCCCTAGATACGCAGTATTTT	CASTATSGALDTQYF
TRBV6-1	-	TRBJ1-2	-	TGTGCCAGCAGTGAATTCTCTAACTATGGCTACACCTTC	CASSEFSNYGYTF
TRBV10-3	TRBD1	TRBJ1-1	-	TGTGCCAGCGAGGGGGCCATGAACACTGAAGCTTTCTTT	CASEGAMNTEAFF
TRBV6-5	-	TRBJ1-2	-	TGTGCCACCCTGGGGGACGGGGATGGCTACACCTTC	CATLGDGDGYTF
TRBV6-5	-	TRBJ1-1	-	TGTGCCAGCCGGCCCATCCCTGAGGGCACTGAAGCTTTCTTT	CASRPIPEGTEAFF
TRBV7-8	-	TRBJ1-3	-	TGTGCCAGCAGCTTAAAGAGGGCCGGGGGAAACACCATATATTTT	CASSLKRAGGNTIYF
TRBV7-2	-	TRBJ1-2	-	TGTGCCAGCAGCTTAGTGAGTGGGGGCAGGGTTGATGGCTACACCTTC	CASSLVSGGRVDGYTF
TRBV6-5	-	TRBJ1-4	-	TGTGCCAGCAGTTACAGGGGGAAGGATGAAAAACTGTTTTTT	CASSYRGKDEKLFF
TRBV5-1	-	TRBJ2-1	-	TGCGCCAGCAGCCCCGGGACTGCCGACAATGAGCAGTTCTTC	CASSPGTADNEQFF
TRBV5-4	-	TRBJ1-4	once	TGTGCCAGCAGGCCGGGAGGCGGGCCTAATGAAAAACTGTTTTTT	CASRPGGGPNEKLFF
TRBV9	-	TRBJ1-2	-	TGTGCCAGCAGCTCGCGGACCCGAGACAGCTATGGCTACACCTTC	CASSSRTRDSYGYTF
TRBV19	TRBD2	TRBJ2-5	once	TGTGCCAGTAGTATCCGGGCCTTGGAGCGGGGTAAGCAAGAGACCCAGTACTTC	CASSIRALERGKQETQYF
TRBV6-7	-	TRBJ2-2	-	TGTGCCAGCAGTTACCCTCAAAAAGGTTCCGGGGGTACCGGGGAGCTGTTTTTT	CASSYPQKGSGGTGELFF
TRBV5-4	TRBD1	TRBJ2-5	-	TGTGCCAGCAGCTCGAGGGACAGGGTCGGGGAGACCCAGTACTTC	CASSSRDRVGETQYF
TRBV6-4	TRBD1	TRBJ1-4	-	TGTGCCAGCTCACAGGGGGAGGAATCTGAAAAACTGTTTTTT	CASSQGEESEKLFF
TRBV6-5	-	TRBJ1-2	-	TGTGCCAGCACCCCTCTGTCGGGGCATCGGGGCTACACCTTC	CASTPLSGHRGYTF
TRBV7-2	TRBD1	TRBJ2-1	-	TGTGCCAGCAGCCCGCGATTAGACAGGGGATTATACAATGAGCAGTTCTTC	CASSPRLDRGLYNEQFF
TRBV18	-	TRBJ1-4	once	TGTGCCAGCTCACCGGACCCGGGGGGTGAAAAACTGTTTTTT	CASSPDPGGEKLFF
TRBV7-9	-	TRBJ2-3	-	TGTGCCGTCGCCGGGGGTCGGGATACGCAGTATTTT	CAVAGGRDTQYF
TRBV29-1	-	TRBJ1-2	-	TGCAGCGTTGAAGATTCTACAGGTACCTATGGCTACACCTTC	CSVEDSTGTYGYTF
TRBV7-2	-	TRBJ2-5	-	TGTGCCAGCAGCTTCGAACCGGGACAAGAGACCCAGTACTTC	CASSFEPGQETQYF
TRBV6-4	-	TRBJ1-2	-	TGTGCCAGAACCCGACGGGACACCCCTCGGGACTATGGCTACACCTTC	CARTRRDTPRDYGYTF
TRBV5-4	-	TRBJ1-1	-	TGTGCCAGCAGCTTGGCCGGCAGACACACTGAAGCTTTCTTT	CASSLAGRHTEAFF